One sample yielded the 26 T cell receptor beta chains listed below, sequenced in a study of blood T cell repertoires in COVID-19. TCRdb's table, derived via immunoSEQ multiplex PCR, lists solely in-frame clones and lacks some. The sample includes 70,000 to 95,000 clones, approximately 88% of them seen just once. The sample taken for sequencing was peripheral blood. The origin of the receptors is a man in his sixties or seventies with acute or convalescent COVID-19.

This clone was seen only once. The V call is TRBV18, the J call TRBJ2-1; no clear D gene. The CDR3 is 12 amino acids. V dropped 2 bases and J dropped 8 bases, with 7 bases sitting between them. Per the germline V gene, CDR1 is KGHSH and CDR2 is LQKENI. In DNA, the CDR3 is TGTGCCAGCTCACCAGGTAGTTATGAGCAGTTCTTC. It specifies CASSPGSYEQFF.

The rearrangement links TRBV5-8 to TRBJ1-5; perhaps TRBD1 as D (5 bases). Germline lookup yields CDR1 SGHTS and CDR2 YDEGEE. This CDR3 region has 16 residues. The V end was cut by 6 bases, the J end by 3 bases, with 19 bases between. CDR3 nucleotides: TGTGCCAGCACCTATGACAGCACCGGCCACAATCAGCCCCAGCATTTT. Translation gives CASTYDSTGHNQPQHF.

This chain uses TRBV7-2 with TRBJ2-2, with 8 nucleotides matching TRBD1. Germline CDR1 is SGHTA and CDR2 is FQGNSA. The CDR3 length is 18 residues. The trim removed 1 base at V and 5 bases at J, leaving 12 bases unmatched. CDR3: CASSLDVPGGAGTGELFF. CDR3 in DNA: TGTGCCAGCAGCTTAGACGTCCCAGGGGGCGCGGGGACCGGGGAGCTGTTTTTT.

The V gene is TRBV6-5, the J gene TRBJ2-3; weak D call: TRBD1 (5 bases). Germline V lookup: CDR1 MNHEY, CDR2 SVGAGI. The CDR3 has 13 amino acids. V was cut by 7 bases and J by 2 bases, with 10 bases left in between. CDR3 DNA sequence: TGTGCCAGCAAGGCAGGGAACACAGATACGCAGTATTTT. The encoded protein is CASKAGNTDTQYF.

The CDR3 DNA is TGTGCCAGTAGTACCTTGACAGGGTCTAGCTATGGCTACACCTTC. Its translation: CASSTLTGSSYGYTF. V and J are TRBV19 and TRBJ1-2; 7 nucleotides match TRBD1. CDR1 is LNHDA and CDR2 is SQIVND in the germline V gene (reference sequence). V was clipped by 4 bases and J by 4 bases; unmatched bases: 9. The CDR3 sequence is 15 residues long.

This chain links TRBV12-3 or TRBV12-4 with TRBJ1-3; D not resolved. Deletions cut 2 bases from V and 5 bases from J, with 7 bases between. The CDR3 sequence is 13 residues long. This CDR3 is CASSLQLRNTIYF. The CDR3 DNA reads as TGTGCCAGCAGTTTACAACTTAGAAACACCATATATTTT.

V is TRBV30 and J is TRBJ2-1, with TRBD1 as a possible D gene (6 bases). The CDR3 loop spans 12 amino acids. The V gene lost 2 bases and the J gene lost 9 bases, with 11 bases spanning the gap. Germline CDR1 GTSNPN, CDR2 SVGIG (reference sequence). CDR3 protein: CAWSPEGGEQFF. The CDR3 nucleotides read TGTGCCTGGAGTCCGGAAGGGGGTGAGCAGTTCTTC.

The sample holds a few counts of this clone. The chain combines TRBV27 with TRBJ1-6, with D uncertain. The CDR3 runs 15 residues. The V and J ends lost 2 bases and 5 bases respectively, with 10 bases between them. Germline CDR1 reads MNHEY; CDR2 reads SMNVEV (reference sequence). The chain's CDR3 is CASSLAGRNNSPLHF. CDR3 nucleotides: TGTGCCAGCAGTTTAGCGGGCCGAAATAATTCACCCCTCCACTTT.

V is TRBV7-2 and J is TRBJ1-2; D not resolved. The length of the CDR3 is 15 residues. The germline V gene has CDR1 SGHTA and CDR2 FQGNSA. V was shortened by 5 bases and J by 6 bases, with 19 bases between the two germline ends. CDR3 nucleotides: TGTGCCAGCAGCCCCCGTTGGAAAAGCCAGGATGGCTACACCTTC. Translated: CASSPRWKSQDGYTF.

The chain couples TRBV14 to TRBJ1-4; no clear D gene. CDR1 is SGHDN and CDR2 is FVKESK in the germline V gene. Trimming left V 0 bases short and J 14 bases short, with 13 bases between. This CDR3 comprises 13 residues. CDR3 bases: TGTGCCAGCAGCCAAGATCTGGTCGGGAAGCTGTTTTTT. Residues: CASSQDLVGKLFF.

The chain couples TRBV7-2 to TRBJ2-2, with 10 bases aligning to TRBD1. Trimming cost V 6 bases and J 6 bases; bases outside gene matches: 10. Per germline, CDR1 SGHTA and CDR2 FQGNSA. The CDR3 runs to 16 residues. The CDR3: CASSIRDRGWAGELFF. The DNA for the CDR3 is TGTGCCAGCAGTATCCGGGACAGGGGTTGGGCCGGGGAGCTGTTTTTT.

This chain uses TRBV3-1 (or the pseudogene TRBV3-2) with TRBJ2-1, with a possible D match to TRBD2 (5 bases). CDR3 length: 16 amino acids. The germline CDR1 and CDR2 sequences are LGHDT and YNNKEL (reference sequence). V dropped 4 bases and J dropped 8 bases, with 21 bases sitting between them. CDR3 sequence (DNA): TGTGCCAGCAGCCGAGGGCTAGCCCTCATCGGGGATGAGCAGTTCTTC. Translating gives CASSRGLALIGDEQFF.

As concerns this clone: The same CDR3 is also encoded by other DNA sequences in this sample. CDR3 in amino acids: CASSPGGSPLHF. CDR3 bases: TGTGCCAGCTCACCCGGGGGATCACCCCTCCACTTT. The chain carries TRBV18 and TRBJ1-6, with D perhaps TRBD1 (5 bases). The CDR3 totals 12 residues. CDR1 KGHSH and CDR2 LQKENI come from the germline V gene. V lost 3 bases and J lost 10, with 7 bases in between. The full variable domain, rest sourced from reference TRBV18 and TRBJ1-6, is NAGVMQNPRHLVRRRGQEARLRCSPMKGHSHVYWYRQLPEEGLKFMVYLQKENIIDESGMPKERFSAEFPKEGPSILRIQQVVRGDSAAYFCASSPGGSPLHFGNGTRLTVT.

The V and J genes are TRBV3-1 (or the pseudogene TRBV3-2) and TRBJ2-3; 7 positions agree with TRBD2. J lost 2 bases, V lost 1 base, and 15 bases had no gene match. CDR1 and CDR2 (germline): LGHDT, YNNKEL (reference sequence). The CDR3 runs to 19 residues. The CDR3 spells CASSQGGYWASGVTDTQYF. The CDR3, as DNA: TGTGCCAGCAGCCAAGGAGGGTACTGGGCTAGCGGAGTCACAGATACGCAGTATTTT.

The V gene is TRBV9, the J gene TRBJ2-1, with 8 bases aligning to TRBD2. Germline V gene lookup returns CDR1 SGDLS and CDR2 YYNGEE. Trimming cost V 4 bases and J 1 base; bases outside gene matches: 4. This CDR3 is 15 amino acids long. The CDR3 reads CASSSRLASYNEQFF. The CDR3 DNA follows: TGTGCCAGCAGCTCCAGACTAGCGTCCTACAATGAGCAGTTCTTC.

This chain joins TRBV27 and TRBJ1-6; the match to TRBD1 covers 8 bases. Germline V gene sequence: CDR1 MNHEY, CDR2 SMNVEV (reference sequence). The CDR3 has 17 residues. Trimming took 6 bases from V and 12 from J; bases not matched to a gene: 19. The CDR3 loop reads CASSSLWGTGGVGPLHF. In DNA, the CDR3 is TGTGCCAGCAGCTCCTTATGGGGTACAGGGGGTGTGGGACCCCTCCACTTT.

The chain uses TRBV6-1 and TRBJ1-2, with a tentative D call TRBD1 (6 bases). Germline CDR1 and CDR2: MNHNS and SASEGT. This CDR3 contains 15 residues. V lost 2 bases and J 0 bases, leaving 10 bases between the germline ends. The CDR3 is CASSELGASNYGYTF. Here the CDR3 DNA reads TGTGCCAGCAGTGAATTGGGGGCGTCTAACTATGGCTACACCTTC.

The rearrangement links TRBV19 to TRBJ2-7, with TRBD2 matching 10 bases. Losses at the gene ends were 2 bases for V and 4 bases for J; bases not matched to a gene: 5. Per the germline V gene, CDR1 is LNHDA and CDR2 is SQIVND (reference sequence). CDR3 length: 15 amino acids. The CDR3, as DNA: TGTGCCAGTAGTATAAAACTAGCGGGAATGTACGAGCAGTACTTC. It yields the protein CASSIKLAGMYEQYF. Together with reference TRBV19 and TRBJ2-7, the CDR3 gives the full variable domain: DGGITQSPKYLFRKEGQNVTLSCEQNLNHDAMYWYRQDPGQGLRLIYYSQIVNDFQKGDIAEGYSVSREKKESFPLTVTSAQKNPTAFYLCASSIKLAGMYEQYFGPGTRLTVT.

This clone was detected a few times. The chain uses TRBV27 and TRBJ2-7; 11 bases agree with TRBD2. V was pared by 3 bases and J by 3 bases, with 13 bases of the junction left unmatched. CDR3 length equals 18 residues. Looked up from germline, CDR1 is MNHEY and CDR2 is SMNVEV (reference sequence). CDR3 DNA sequence: TGTGCCAGCAGTTTTCGGCTAGCGGGAGGAGAAGGGCTCTACGAGCAGTACTTC. Amino acids: CASSFRLAGGEGLYEQYF.

The V and J genes are TRBV6-5 and TRBJ2-7; D may be TRBD1 (6 bases). The germline V and J ends were trimmed by 6 bases and 4 bases, with 10 bases remaining between them. Germline CDR1 MNHEY, CDR2 SVGAGI. The CDR3 is made up of 12 amino acids. CDR3 sequence reads: CASSSGVYEQYF. The CDR3 bases are TGTGCCAGCAGCTCAGGGGTTTACGAGCAGTACTTC.

This clone was seen a few times. V is TRBV5-1 and J is TRBJ2-1; D remains ambiguous. The germline CDR1 and CDR2 sequences are SGHRS and YFSETQ. Trimming took off 0 bases at V and 4 bases at J, with 5 bases between the two ends. CDR3 length equals 13 residues. CDR3 protein: CASSLDTYNEQFF. CDR3 nucleotides: TGCGCCAGCAGCTTGGACACGTACAATGAGCAGTTCTTC.

The chain has TRBV3-1 (or the pseudogene TRBV3-2) and TRBJ2-1; 15 nucleotides match TRBD2. This CDR3 is built from 15 residues. CDR1 LGHDT and CDR2 YNNKEL come from the germline V gene (reference sequence). V lost 6 bases and J lost 7; bases outside the gene matches: 4. For the CDR3, the DNA is TGTGCCAGCAGAGGACTAGCGGGAGGGCCGAATGAGCAGTTCTTC. Translation: CASRGLAGGPNEQFF.

The V call is TRBV19, the J call TRBJ2-7, with 10 bases aligning to TRBD1. The CDR3 sequence is 15 residues long. The V segment lost 4 bases and the J segment 4 bases; nucleotides outside the gene matches: 7. Germline lookup yields CDR1 LNHDA and CDR2 SQIVND (reference sequence). CDR3 DNA: TGTGCCAGTAGTACCAGACAGGGGGCTATTTACGAGCAGTACTTC. Amino acids: CASSTRQGAIYEQYF. Variable domain in full (rest from reference TRBV19 and TRBJ2-7): DGGITQSPKYLFRKEGQNVTLSCEQNLNHDAMYWYRQDPGQGLRLIYYSQIVNDFQKGDIAEGYSVSREKKESFPLTVTSAQKNPTAFYLCASSTRQGAIYEQYFGPGTRLTVT.

V is TRBV5-1 and J is TRBJ2-1; 10 positions match TRBD2. CDR1 and CDR2 from the germline V gene are SGHRS and YFSETQ. The trim removed 3 bases at V and 6 bases at J, leaving 3 bases unmatched. The CDR3 is 14 amino acids. The CDR3 DNA is TGCGCCAGCAGCTACCCTAGCGGGGGCAATGAGCAGTTCTTC. It codes for CASSYPSGGNEQFF.

V gene TRBV11-3 combines with J gene TRBJ2-1, with 12 positions matching TRBD2. Germline CDR1 reads SGHNT; CDR2 reads YENEEA. The J segment lost 9 bases and the V segment lost 5 bases, leaving 5 bases of the junction unmatched. This CDR3 region has 14 residues. CDR3 nucleotide sequence: TGTGCCAGCAGCCCTAGCGGGGGGGCTGTTGAGCAGTTCTTC. Residues: CASSPSGGAVEQFF.

This sequence joins TRBV6-5 and TRBJ1-2; TRBD1 aligns across 7 bases. Germline CDR1 is MNHEY and CDR2 is SVGAGI. CDR3 length: 12 amino acids. With V trimmed by 8 bases and J by 2 bases, 2 bases remained unmatched. The CDR3 bases are TGTGCCAGCGTGGGACAGAACTATGGCTACACCTTC. It is translated as CASVGQNYGYTF.